The following is a TCR beta chain sequence with its context. The data derive from a study of OX40 agonist ivuxolimab in advanced cancers. This CDR3 comprises 13 residues. CDR1 and CDR2 (germline): LNHDA, SQIVND (reference sequence). V was clipped by 7 bases and J by 2 bases; unmatched bases: 4. Libraries were prepared by immunoSEQ multiplex PCR; TCRdb keeps only in-frame clonotypes and omits some of them. The sample carries tens of thousands of clones, about 85% recorded once. The source of this sequence is an adult with an advanced solid tumor such as melanoma, head and neck, liver or kidney cancer. The chain is built from TRBV19 and TRBJ1-1, with 7 bases identical to TRBD1. This sample comprised CD4+ or CD8+ T cells sorted from blood, obtained in a trial of the OX40 agonist ivuxolimab. CDR3 DNA sequence: TGTGCCAGTAAGGGACAGCTAAACACTGAAGCTTTCTTT. The encoded protein is CASKGQLNTEAFF.